This TCR beta chain was identified during a study of a mutant IDH1 vaccine in newly diagnosed glioma. As for the study in general: First vaccine doses came 4-6 weeks after radiotherapy alone, or with temozolomide cycles.

Stated time point: week 23, last vaccination. Doses of 300 ug of mutant IDH1 20-mer peptide were given with topical imiquimod. Comment on this clone: Its specificity is not known.

Sequenced by immunoSEQ multiplex PCR; TCRdb stores in-frame clones only, minus some. There are tens of thousands of clones in the sample; over 70% occur only once, and 6.2% lies in the top ten. The CDR3 has 13 residues. CDR1 is MNHEY and CDR2 is SVGAGI in the germline V gene. With V trimmed by 6 bases and J by 8 bases, 6 bases remained unmatched. This sequence was found in a man aged 35 to 55 with glioma. The material was PBMCs, obtained from a glioma patient whose treatment included an IDH1 peptide vaccine. This chain joins TRBV6-5 and TRBJ2-1, with 8 bases identical to TRBD1. The chain's CDR3 is CASRGGQGYEQFF. CDR3 in DNA: TGTGCCAGCAGGGGTGGACAGGGATATGAGCAGTTCTTC.